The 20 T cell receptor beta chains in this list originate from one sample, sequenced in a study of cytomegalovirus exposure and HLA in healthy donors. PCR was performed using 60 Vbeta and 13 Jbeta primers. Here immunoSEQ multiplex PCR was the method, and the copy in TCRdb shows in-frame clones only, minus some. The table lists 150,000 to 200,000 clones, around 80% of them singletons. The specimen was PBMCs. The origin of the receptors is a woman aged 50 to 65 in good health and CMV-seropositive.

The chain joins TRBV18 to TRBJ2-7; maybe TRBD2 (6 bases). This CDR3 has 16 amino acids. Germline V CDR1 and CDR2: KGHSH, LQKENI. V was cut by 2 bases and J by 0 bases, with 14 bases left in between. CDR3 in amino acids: CASSPNLQGGSYEQYF. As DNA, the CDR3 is TGTGCCAGCTCACCAAACCTCCAGGGAGGCTCCTACGAGCAGTACTTC.

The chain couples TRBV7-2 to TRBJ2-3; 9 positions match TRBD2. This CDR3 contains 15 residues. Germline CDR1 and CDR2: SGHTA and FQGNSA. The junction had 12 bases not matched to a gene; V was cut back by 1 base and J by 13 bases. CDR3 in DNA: TGTGCCAGCAGCTTAGGGGATGTGGGCGGGGGGGAGGAGTATTTT. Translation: CASSLGDVGGGEEYF.

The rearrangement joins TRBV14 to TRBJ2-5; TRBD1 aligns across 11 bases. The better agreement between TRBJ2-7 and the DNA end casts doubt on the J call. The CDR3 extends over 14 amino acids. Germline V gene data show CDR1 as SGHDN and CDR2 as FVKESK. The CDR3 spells CASSLGTGGHEQYF. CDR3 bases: TGTGCCAGCAGCCTCGGGACAGGGGGACACGAGCAGTACTTC.

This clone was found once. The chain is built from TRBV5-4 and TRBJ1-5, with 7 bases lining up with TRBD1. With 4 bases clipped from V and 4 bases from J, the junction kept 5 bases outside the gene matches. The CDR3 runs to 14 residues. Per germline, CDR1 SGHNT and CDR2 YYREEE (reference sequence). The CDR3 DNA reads TGTGCCAGCAGCCTACAGGGGCGTAATCAGCCCCAGCATTTT. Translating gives CASSLQGRNQPQHF.

CDR3 sequence: CAWRRAESYEQYF. The CDR3 DNA reads TGTGCCTGGAGACGAGCGGAGTCCTACGAGCAGTACTTC. The chain recombines TRBV30 with TRBJ2-7, with D tentatively TRBD2 (5 bases). Trimming left V 3 bases short and J 1 base short, with 10 bases between. The CDR3 runs 13 residues. Germline V gene lookup returns CDR1 GTSNPN and CDR2 SVGIG (reference sequence).

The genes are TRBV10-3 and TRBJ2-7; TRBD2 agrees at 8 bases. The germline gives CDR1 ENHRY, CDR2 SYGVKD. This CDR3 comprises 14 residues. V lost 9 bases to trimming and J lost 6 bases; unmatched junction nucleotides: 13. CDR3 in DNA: TGTGCCATTGGGCGGGGGGTAGAGGAGGCCGAGCAGTACTTC. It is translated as CAIGRGVEEAEQYF.

CDR3 amino acids: CASSLTSGRVGGLEETQYF. The CDR3 nucleotides are TGTGCCAGCAGCTTGACTAGCGGGAGAGTCGGTGGGCTCGAAGAGACCCAGTACTTC. The J gene is TRBJ2-5, the V gene TRBV5-4; 11 nucleotides agree with TRBD2. CDR1 and CDR2 from the germline V gene are SGHNT and YYREEE (reference sequence). The CDR3 spans 19 residues. V lost 1 base, J lost 3 bases, and 14 bases stayed unmatched.

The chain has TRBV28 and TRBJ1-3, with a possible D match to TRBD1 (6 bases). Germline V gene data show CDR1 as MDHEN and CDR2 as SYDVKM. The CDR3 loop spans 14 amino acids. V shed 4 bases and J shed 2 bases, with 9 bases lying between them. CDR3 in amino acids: CASSSPGAGNTIYF. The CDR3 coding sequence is TGTGCCAGCAGTTCCCCAGGGGCTGGAAACACCATATATTTT.

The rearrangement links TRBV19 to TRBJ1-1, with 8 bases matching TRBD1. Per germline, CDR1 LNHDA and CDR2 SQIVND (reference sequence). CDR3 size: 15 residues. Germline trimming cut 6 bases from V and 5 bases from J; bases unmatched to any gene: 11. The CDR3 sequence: CASRPSTGGGTEAFF. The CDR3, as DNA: TGTGCCAGTAGACCTTCAACAGGGGGGGGAACTGAAGCTTTCTTT.

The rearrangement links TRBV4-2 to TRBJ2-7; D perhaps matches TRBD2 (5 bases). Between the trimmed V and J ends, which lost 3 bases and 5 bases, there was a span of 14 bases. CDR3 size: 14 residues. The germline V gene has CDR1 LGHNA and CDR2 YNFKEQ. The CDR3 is CASSHIGSPHEQYF. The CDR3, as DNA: TGTGCCAGCAGCCATATAGGGAGCCCCCACGAGCAGTACTTC.

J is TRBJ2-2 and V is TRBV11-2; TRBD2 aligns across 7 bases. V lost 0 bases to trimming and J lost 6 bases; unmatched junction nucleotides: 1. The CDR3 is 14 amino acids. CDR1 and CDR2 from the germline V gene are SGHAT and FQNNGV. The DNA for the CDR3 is TGTGCCAGCAGCTTAGATCGGGGGGCCGGGGAGCTGTTTTTT. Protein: CASSLDRGAGELFF.

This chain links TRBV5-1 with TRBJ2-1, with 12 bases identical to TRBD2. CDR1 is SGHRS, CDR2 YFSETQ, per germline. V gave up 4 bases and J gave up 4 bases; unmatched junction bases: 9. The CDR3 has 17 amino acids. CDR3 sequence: CASSQTSGGPGYNEQFF. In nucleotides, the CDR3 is TGCGCCAGCAGCCAAACTAGCGGGGGGCCGGGGTACAATGAGCAGTTCTTC. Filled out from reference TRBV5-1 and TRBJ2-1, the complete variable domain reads KAGVTQTPRYLIKTRGQQVTLSCSPISGHRSVSWYQQTPGQGLQFLFEYFSETQRNKGNFPGRFSGRQFSNSRSEMNVSTLELGDSALYLCASSQTSGGPGYNEQFFGPGTRLTVL.

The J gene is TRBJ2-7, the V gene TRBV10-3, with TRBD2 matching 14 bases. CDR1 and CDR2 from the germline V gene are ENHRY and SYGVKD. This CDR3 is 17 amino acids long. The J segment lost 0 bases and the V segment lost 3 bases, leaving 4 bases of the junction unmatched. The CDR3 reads CAISDWTSGGSSYEQYF. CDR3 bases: TGTGCCATCAGTGATTGGACTAGCGGGGGGTCCTCCTACGAGCAGTACTTC.

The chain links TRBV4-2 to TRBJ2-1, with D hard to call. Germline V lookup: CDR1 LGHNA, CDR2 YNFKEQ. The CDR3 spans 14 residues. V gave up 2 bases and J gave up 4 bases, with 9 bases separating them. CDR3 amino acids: CASSQQAPYNEQFF. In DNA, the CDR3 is TGTGCCAGCAGCCAACAAGCGCCATACAATGAGCAGTTCTTC.

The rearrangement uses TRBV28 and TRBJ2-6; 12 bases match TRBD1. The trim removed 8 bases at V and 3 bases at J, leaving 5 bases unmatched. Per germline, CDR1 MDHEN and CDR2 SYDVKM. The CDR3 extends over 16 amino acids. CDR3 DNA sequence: TGTGCCAGCGGGACAGGGGGCGCAAGTGGGGCCAACGTCCTGACTTTC. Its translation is CASGTGGASGANVLTF.

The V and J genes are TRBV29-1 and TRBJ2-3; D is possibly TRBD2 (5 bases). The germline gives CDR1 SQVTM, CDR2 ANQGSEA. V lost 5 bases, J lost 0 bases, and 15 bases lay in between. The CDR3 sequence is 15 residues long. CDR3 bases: TGCAGCGTTCGGACTCCCACACAAAGCACAGATACGCAGTATTTT. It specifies CSVRTPTQSTDTQYF.

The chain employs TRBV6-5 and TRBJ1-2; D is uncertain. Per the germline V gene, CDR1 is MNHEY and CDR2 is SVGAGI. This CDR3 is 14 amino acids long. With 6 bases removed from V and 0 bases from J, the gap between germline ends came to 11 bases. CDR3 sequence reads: CASSPRVSNYGYTF. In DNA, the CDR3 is TGTGCCAGCAGCCCTCGCGTATCTAACTATGGCTACACCTTC.

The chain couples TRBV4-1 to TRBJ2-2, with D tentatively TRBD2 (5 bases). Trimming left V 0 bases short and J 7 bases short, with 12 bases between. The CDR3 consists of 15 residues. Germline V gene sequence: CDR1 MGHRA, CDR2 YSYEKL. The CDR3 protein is CASSQDPRGFGELFF. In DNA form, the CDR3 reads TGCGCCAGCAGCCAAGACCCTCGGGGTTTCGGGGAGCTGTTTTTT.

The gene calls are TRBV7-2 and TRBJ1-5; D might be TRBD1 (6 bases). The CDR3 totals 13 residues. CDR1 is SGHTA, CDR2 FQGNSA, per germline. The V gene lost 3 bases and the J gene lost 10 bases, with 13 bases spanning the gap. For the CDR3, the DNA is TGTGCCAGCAGCTTGGGGGAGGGGGGCCCCCAGCATTTT. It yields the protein CASSLGEGGPQHF.

The CDR3 spells CASSLDGDYGNEQFF. As DNA, the CDR3 is TGTGCCAGCAGCTTAGATGGGGACTACGGCAATGAGCAGTTCTTC. V usage is TRBV11-3 and J usage is TRBJ2-1; 7 bases line up with TRBD2. The J segment lost 6 bases and the V segment lost 0 bases, leaving 5 bases of the junction unmatched. The CDR3 sequence is 15 residues long. Germline V gives CDR1 SGHNT, CDR2 YENEEA.